These T cell receptor beta chains were read from a single sample in a study of T cells in localized non-small cell lung cancer. The repertoire was sequenced with immunoSEQ multiplex PCR; TCRdb's copy has only in-frame clones and lacks some. The sample holds some 41,000 clones; around 90% are singletons and the top ten take roughly a tenth. The specimen comprised PBMCs, sampled before any cancer treatment. The receptors derive from a woman between 35 and 75 years old with stage II lung adenocarcinoma. CDR3s include the opening cysteine and the closing phenylalanine or tryptophan. The D gene is left open where the match is weak. Part of the rows lack a size; the others show once, few, many or a class for expanded clones.

d_call: .
clone_size: .
j_call: TRBJ2-7
v_call: TRBV7-9
cdr3_nt: TGTGCCAGCAGCTTAATGGGGAGGACCGAGCAGTACTTC
cdr3_aa: CASSLMGRTEQYF

d_call: TRBD2
clone_size: .
j_call: TRBJ2-7
v_call: TRBV4-2
cdr3_nt: TGTGCCAGCAGCTCCAGCGGGAGCCCCTCCTACGAGCAGTACTTC
cdr3_aa: CASSSSGSPSYEQYF

d_call: .
clone_size: once
j_call: TRBJ2-3
v_call: TRBV7-7
cdr3_nt: TGTGCCAGCACCTCTACCGGGGATCTCCCCACAGATACGCAGTATTTT
cdr3_aa: CASTSTGDLPTDTQYF

d_call: TRBD2
clone_size: .
j_call: TRBJ2-7
v_call: TRBV4-1
cdr3_nt: TGCGCCAGCAGCCAAGTCCGAACTAGCGGGAGTGATGGGTACGAGCAGTACTTC
cdr3_aa: CASSQVRTSGSDGYEQYF

d_call: .
clone_size: .
j_call: TRBJ2-1
v_call: TRBV28
cdr3_nt: TGTGCCAGCAGCCTCAACAATGAGCAGTTCTTC
cdr3_aa: CASSLNNEQFF

d_call: .
clone_size: .
j_call: TRBJ2-7
v_call: TRBV7-8
cdr3_nt: TGTGCCAGCAGCTTAGGGGGTTCATATTCCTACGAGCAGTACTTC
cdr3_aa: CASSLGGSYSYEQYF

d_call: .
clone_size: .
j_call: TRBJ2-3
v_call: TRBV5-1
cdr3_nt: TGCGCCAGCAGCTTGGAAGGGGAGACTAGTGCAGATACGCAGTATTTT
cdr3_aa: CASSLEGETSADTQYF

d_call: .
clone_size: once
j_call: TRBJ2-7
v_call: TRBV7-8
cdr3_nt: TGTGCCAGCAGCCCTAACGGCCCATCCTACGAGCAGTACTTC
cdr3_aa: CASSPNGPSYEQYF

d_call: .
clone_size: .
j_call: TRBJ2-7
v_call: TRBV6-1
cdr3_nt: TGTGCCAGCAATGAAGAAGAGGACAGCTCCTACGAGCAGTACTTC
cdr3_aa: CASNEEEDSSYEQYF

d_call: .
clone_size: .
j_call: TRBJ1-1
v_call: TRBV29-1
cdr3_nt: TGCAGCGTTGAACCCCCTAGAGAGGGTGAAGCTTTCTTT
cdr3_aa: CSVEPPREGEAFF

d_call: TRBD1
clone_size: .
j_call: TRBJ1-6
v_call: TRBV6-6
cdr3_nt: TGTGCCAGCAGGAAGGGACAGGGGGCTTATTCACCCCTCCACTTT
cdr3_aa: CASRKGQGAYSPLHF

d_call: .
clone_size: .
j_call: TRBJ1-4
v_call: TRBV7-8
cdr3_nt: TGTGCCAGCAGCTTAGCACAGCAATGGGGTAATGAAAAACTGTTTTTT
cdr3_aa: CASSLAQQWGNEKLFF

d_call: TRBD2
clone_size: .
j_call: TRBJ2-1
v_call: TRBV18
cdr3_nt: TGTGCCACCCGTACTAGCGGGAGGGCCGGGTGGAGTGAGCAGTTCTTC
cdr3_aa: CATRTSGRAGWSEQFF

d_call: .
clone_size: .
j_call: TRBJ2-1
v_call: TRBV25-1
cdr3_nt: TGTGCCAGCAGTGTCATCTCCGACCGGCGATACAATGAGCAGTTCTTC
cdr3_aa: CASSVISDRRYNEQFF

d_call: .
clone_size: .
j_call: TRBJ1-2
v_call: TRBV19
cdr3_nt: TGTGCCAGTAGGATGCGGGGGGCGAAGGACTATGGCTACACCTTC
cdr3_aa: CASRMRGAKDYGYTF

d_call: .
clone_size: .
j_call: TRBJ1-3
v_call: TRBV6-5
cdr3_nt: TGTGCCAGCAGTTACTCGAGACTTCTCTCTGGAAACACCATATATTTT
cdr3_aa: CASSYSRLLSGNTIYF

d_call: TRBD1
clone_size: .
j_call: TRBJ1-5
v_call: TRBV7-8
cdr3_nt: TGTGCCAGCAGCCCACCTGGGACAGGGGGCAATCAGCCCCAGCATTTT
cdr3_aa: CASSPPGTGGNQPQHF

d_call: TRBD1
clone_size: .
j_call: TRBJ2-1
v_call: TRBV5-1
cdr3_nt: TGCGCCAGCAGCTTATCGACAGGGTGGAATGAGCAGTTCTTC
cdr3_aa: CASSLSTGWNEQFF

d_call: TRBD1
clone_size: few
j_call: TRBJ2-2
v_call: TRBV18
cdr3_nt: TGTGCCAGCTCACCTCAAGGGACAGGGATTAGTGCCACCGGGGAGCTGTTTTTT
cdr3_aa: CASSPQGTGISATGELFF

d_call: TRBD2
clone_size: .
j_call: TRBJ2-5
v_call: TRBV14
cdr3_nt: TGTGCCAGCAGCCAAGAAGGGACTAGCTATCAAGAGACCCAGTACTTC
cdr3_aa: CASSQEGTSYQETQYF

d_call: .
clone_size: .
j_call: TRBJ2-7
v_call: TRBV10-1
cdr3_nt: TGCGCCAGCAGTAGTTCGGGACACTTATCCTACGAGCAGTACTTC
cdr3_aa: CASSSSGHLSYEQYF

d_call: TRBD1
clone_size: .
j_call: TRBJ1-4
v_call: TRBV18
cdr3_nt: TGTGCCAGCTCATACGACAGGGTGTGGGATGAAAAACTGTTTTTT
cdr3_aa: CASSYDRVWDEKLFF

d_call: .
clone_size: .
j_call: TRBJ1-2
v_call: TRBV5-4
cdr3_nt: TGTGCCAGCAGCTTCGGGGGCGCGGGGGTGCAGGGCGCTAACTATGGCTACACCTTC
cdr3_aa: CASSFGGAGVQGANYGYTF

d_call: .
clone_size: .
j_call: TRBJ2-1
v_call: TRBV18
cdr3_nt: TGTGCCAGCTCACCCTGGGGGACCTACAATGAGCAGTTCTTC
cdr3_aa: CASSPWGTYNEQFF

d_call: TRBD2
clone_size: .
j_call: TRBJ2-3
v_call: TRBV5-4
cdr3_nt: TGTGCCAGCAGCTTGGTGTTGCTAGCGGGAGCTTTAGATACGCAGTATTTT
cdr3_aa: CASSLVLLAGALDTQYF

d_call: .
clone_size: .
j_call: TRBJ2-6
v_call: TRBV18
cdr3_nt: TGTGCCAGCTCACCATATCTAGACATCTTGAGCTCTGGGGCCAACGTCCTGACTTTC
cdr3_aa: CASSPYLDILSSGANVLTF

d_call: TRBD2
clone_size: .
j_call: TRBJ2-3
v_call: TRBV5-1
cdr3_nt: TGCGCCAGCAGCTTGGCCCCTGCGGGAGGCACAGATACGCAGTATTTT
cdr3_aa: CASSLAPAGGTDTQYF

d_call: .
clone_size: .
j_call: TRBJ1-1
v_call: TRBV6-5
cdr3_nt: TGTGCCAGCACCCTGACAGTAATGAACACTGAAGCTTTCTTT
cdr3_aa: CASTLTVMNTEAFF

d_call: TRBD2
clone_size: .
j_call: TRBJ2-5
v_call: TRBV10-1
cdr3_nt: TGCGCCAGCAGTGAGTGGGATACTAGCGGTGAAGAGACCCAGTACTTC
cdr3_aa: CASSEWDTSGEETQYF

d_call: TRBD1
clone_size: once
j_call: TRBJ1-4
v_call: TRBV7-8
cdr3_nt: TGTGCCAGCAGCTCAAGACAGGGGGGAAAACTGTTTTTT
cdr3_aa: CASSSRQGGKLFF

d_call: TRBD1
clone_size: .
j_call: TRBJ1-4
v_call: TRBV9
cdr3_nt: TGTGCCAGCAGCGTAGGGACAGGGGCAGAAAAACTGTTTTTT
cdr3_aa: CASSVGTGAEKLFF